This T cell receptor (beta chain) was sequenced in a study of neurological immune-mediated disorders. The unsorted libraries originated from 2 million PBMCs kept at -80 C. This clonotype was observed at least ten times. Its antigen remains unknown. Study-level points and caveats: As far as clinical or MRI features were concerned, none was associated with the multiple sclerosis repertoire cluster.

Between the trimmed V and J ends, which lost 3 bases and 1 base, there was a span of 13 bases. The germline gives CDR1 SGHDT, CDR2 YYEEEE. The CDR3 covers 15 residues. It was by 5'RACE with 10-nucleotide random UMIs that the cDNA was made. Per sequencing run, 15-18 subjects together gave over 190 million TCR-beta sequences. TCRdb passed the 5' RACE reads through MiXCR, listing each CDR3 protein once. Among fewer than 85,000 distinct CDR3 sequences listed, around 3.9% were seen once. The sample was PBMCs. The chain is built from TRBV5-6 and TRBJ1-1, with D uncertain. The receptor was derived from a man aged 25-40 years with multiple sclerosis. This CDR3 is CASSWPGWANTEAFF. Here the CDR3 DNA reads TGTGCCAGCAGCTGGCCCGGGTGGGCGAACACTGAAGCTTTCTTT.